This T cell receptor (beta chain) was recorded in a study of OX40 agonist ivuxolimab in advanced cancers. Looking at the study overall: One patient with hepatocellular carcinoma and two with cutaneous melanoma, three in all, had partial responses. Broader study findings: The study did not work out the antigen specificity of the expanded peripheral T cells.

The V segment lost 4 bases and the J segment 4 bases; nucleotides outside the gene matches: 2. There are 13 residues in the CDR3. CDR1 SEHNR and CDR2 FQNEAQ come from the germline V gene (reference sequence). Produced via immunoSEQ multiplex PCR; TCRdb's table is partial and in-frame only. This sample has 13,000 or so clones; 67% occur once, and the top ten carry roughly 29%. Comment on this clone: What it binds is not known.

Sequencing was performed on CD4+ or CD8+ T cells sorted from blood, taken in a trial of the OX40 agonist ivuxolimab. The V call is TRBV7-9, the J call TRBJ1-2; TRBD1 matches 8 bases. The sequence was obtained from an adult with an advanced solid tumor such as melanoma, head and neck, liver or kidney cancer. The CDR3, as DNA: TGTGCCAGCAGCTCAACAGGGGGCTATGGCTACACCTTC. It codes for CASSSTGGYGYTF.